This entry lists 8 T cell receptor beta chains sequenced from one sample in a study of T cell repertoires in cytomegalovirus infection. TCRdb passed the reads through MiXCR, listing each CDR3 protein once. Among roughly 760,000 distinct CDR3 sequences listed, 35% to 40% were seen once. Sequenced: PBMCs. These receptors all stem from a human donor in good health (CMV status not recorded). Some clones in this sample may be carry-over from other donors' samples.

The chain links TRBV3-1 to TRBJ2-7, with D perhaps being TRBD1 or TRBD2 (5 bases each). Germline-derived CDR1 and CDR2 are LGHDT and YNNKEL (reference sequence). Trimming left V 1 base short and J 2 bases short, with 12 bases between. The CDR3 runs 15 residues. In nucleotides, the CDR3 is TGTGCCAGCAGCCAAGTCCCCGGGACCCCCTACGAGCAGTACTTC. Translated: CASSQVPGTPYEQYF.

This clonotype was observed a handful of times. The chain links TRBV6-1 to TRBJ1-1; TRBD1 might be the D (5 bases). CDR1 and CDR2 from the germline V gene are MNHNS and SASEGT. The CDR3 is 12 residues long. With 7 bases removed from V and 4 bases from J, the gap between germline ends came to 10 bases. The CDR3 DNA sequence: TGTGCCAGCACTAACGGGGGCACTGAAGCTTTCTTT. Protein: CASTNGGTEAFF.

The chain links TRBV4-1 to TRBJ2-3; D uncertain. CDR3 length: 15 amino acids. V was cut by 0 bases and J by 4 bases, with 11 bases left in between. The germline V gene encodes CDR1 MGHRA and CDR2 YSYEKL. CDR3 in amino acids: CASSQDAGNPDTQYF. CDR3 bases: TGCGCCAGCAGCCAAGATGCAGGCAACCCAGATACGCAGTATTTT.

In its sample, this clonotype was seen a few times. This chain's CDR3 is CASSEEGAAQPQHF. In DNA, the CDR3 is TGTGCCAGCAGTGAAGAAGGAGCGGCTCAGCCCCAGCATTTT. V is TRBV6-1 and J is TRBJ1-5; D is unresolved. The CDR3 is 14 amino acids. The germline V and J ends were trimmed by 1 base and 6 bases, with 10 bases remaining between them. Germline assignment: CDR1 MNHNS and CDR2 SASEGT.

This clonotype has just a few counts. The chain couples TRBV29-1 to TRBJ1-1; the D is unclear. Germline CDR1 SQVTM, CDR2 ANQGSEA. Trimming left V 7 bases short and J 0 bases short, with 9 bases between. The CDR3 is made up of 12 amino acids. CDR3 loop: CSGKTVNTEAFF. In nucleotides, the CDR3 is TGCAGCGGAAAAACGGTGAACACTGAAGCTTTCTTT.

J is TRBJ1-5 and V is TRBV4-3, with TRBD1 as a possible D gene (5 bases). CDR1 is LGHNA and CDR2 is YSLEER in the germline V gene. The CDR3 loop spans 17 amino acids. The germline V and J ends were trimmed by 0 bases and 3 bases, with 15 bases remaining between them. Written as DNA, the CDR3 is TGCGCCAGCAGCCAAGACGCTCCGGGGCTTCCCAATCAGCCCCAGCATTTT. Its translation is CASSQDAPGLPNQPQHF.

This chain connects TRBV4-1 to TRBJ2-7, with 14 bases matching TRBD2. Germline trimming cut 1 base from V and 6 bases from J; bases unmatched to any gene: 2. CDR3 size: 15 residues. Germline CDR1 and CDR2: MGHRA and YSYEKL. CDR3 amino acids: CASSQGLAGGPEQYF. CDR3 DNA: TGCGCCAGCAGCCAAGGACTAGCGGGGGGGCCCGAGCAGTACTTC.

The chain couples TRBV6-8 to TRBJ2-4; the match to TRBD2 covers 8 bases. J was trimmed by 9 bases and V by 6 bases; bases with no gene match: 4. From germline, CDR1 is MNHGY and CDR2 SAAAGT. CDR3 length equals 12 residues. DNA for the CDR3: TGTGCCAGCAGCCGGGGGGGGGTCATTCAGTACTTC. Residues: CASSRGGVIQYF.